The sequence of this TCR beta chain was determined in a study of blood T cell repertoires in COVID-19. The wider study: Donors in the United States, Italy and Spain gave samples during acute or convalescent COVID-19. T cells, B-cell-depleted T cells, or PBMCs supplied cDNA or gDNA.

Authors' analysis steps: Nucleated cell number was recorded as an estimate derived from reference gene primer amplification. Data came from immunoSEQ multiplex PCR; TCRdb stores just in-frame clones and leaves some out. V, J and clone size are those of that table, while D and trimming were read from the DNA. The sample shows just over 650,000 clones, about nine tenths of them seen only once. CDR1 is SGHNT, CDR2 YYREEE, per germline (reference sequence). J gave up 5 bases and V 1 base, and 5 bases lay outside the gene matches. CDR3 length equals 14 residues. This TCR was recovered from a woman aged 18-29 years with acute or convalescent COVID-19. The sample consisted of peripheral blood. The chain has TRBV5-4 and TRBJ1-1; 7 bases agree with TRBD1. The CDR3 DNA is TGTGCCAGCAGCTTGCAGGGGGGCGAGACTGAAGCTTTCTTT. This sequence encodes CASSLQGGETEAFF.